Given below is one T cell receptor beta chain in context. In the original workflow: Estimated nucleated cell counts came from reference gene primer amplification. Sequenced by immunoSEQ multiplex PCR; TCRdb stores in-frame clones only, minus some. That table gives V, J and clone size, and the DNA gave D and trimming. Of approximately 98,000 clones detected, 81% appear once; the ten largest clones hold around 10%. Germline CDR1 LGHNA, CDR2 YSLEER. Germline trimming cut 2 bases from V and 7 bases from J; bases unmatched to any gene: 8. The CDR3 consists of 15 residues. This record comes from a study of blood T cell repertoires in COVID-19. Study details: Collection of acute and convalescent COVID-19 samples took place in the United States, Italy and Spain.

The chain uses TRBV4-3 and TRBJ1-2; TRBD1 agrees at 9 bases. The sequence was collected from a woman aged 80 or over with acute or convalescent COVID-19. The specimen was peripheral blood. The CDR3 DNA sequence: TGCGCCAGCAGCCAAAGGACAGGGGTATTAGGTGGCTACACCTTC. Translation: CASSQRTGVLGGYTF.